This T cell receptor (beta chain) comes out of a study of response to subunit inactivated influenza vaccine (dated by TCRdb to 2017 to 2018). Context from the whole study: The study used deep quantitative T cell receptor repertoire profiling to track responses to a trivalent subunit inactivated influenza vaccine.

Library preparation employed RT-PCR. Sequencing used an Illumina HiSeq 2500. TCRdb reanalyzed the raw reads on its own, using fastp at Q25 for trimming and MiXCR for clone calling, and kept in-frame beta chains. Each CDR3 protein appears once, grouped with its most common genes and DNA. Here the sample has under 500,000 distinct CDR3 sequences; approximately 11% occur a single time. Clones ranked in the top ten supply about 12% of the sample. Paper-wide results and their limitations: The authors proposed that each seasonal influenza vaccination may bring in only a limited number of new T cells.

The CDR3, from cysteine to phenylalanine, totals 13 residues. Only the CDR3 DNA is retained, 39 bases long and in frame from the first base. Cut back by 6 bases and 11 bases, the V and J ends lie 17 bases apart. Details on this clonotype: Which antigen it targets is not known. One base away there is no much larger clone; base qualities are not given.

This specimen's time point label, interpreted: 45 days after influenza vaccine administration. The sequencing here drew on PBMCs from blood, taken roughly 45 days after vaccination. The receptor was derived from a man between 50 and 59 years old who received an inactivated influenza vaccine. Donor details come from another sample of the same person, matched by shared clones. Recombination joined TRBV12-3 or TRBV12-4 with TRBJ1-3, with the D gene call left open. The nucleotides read TGTGCCAGCAGGCTTAACCGGGCCACCGCCATATATTTT. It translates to CASRLNRATAIYF.